This TCR beta chain was documented in a study of T cells in Graves' hyperthyroidism and ophthalmopathy. Overall study context: Peripheral blood samples were taken at initial diagnosis, prior to any treatment.

Per the germline V gene, CDR1 is SQVTM and CDR2 is ANQGSEA. This CDR3 has 14 residues. Deletions cut 7 bases from V and 6 bases from J, with 19 bases between. Study-level results: The majority of expanded thyroid clonotypes above 0.001 also appeared in blood. Model predictions of ophthalmopathy came a median approximately 6 months before onset.

Notes on this clonotype: The antigen is undetermined.

Over 18 months, lack of ophthalmopathy progression marked Graves' hyperthyroidism as stable. Amplification targeted TCR beta CDR3 regions from RNA transcripts. Researchers ran a first-round RT-PCR on the TCR CDR3 using the HTBI primer set. TCRdb re-derived calls from the multiplex PCR reads in MiXCR, one entry per CDR3 protein. The sample includes about 510,000 distinct CDR3 sequences, 14% of them seen just once. The sequenced sample consisted of blood. The V call is TRBV29-1, the J call TRBJ2-1; perhaps D is TRBD1 or TRBD2 (5 bases each). The source is a woman in her 40s with Graves' hyperthyroidism. CDR3 sequence reads: CSAGAGVRGNEQFF. In nucleotides, the CDR3 is TGCAGCGCCGGGGCTGGCGTGAGGGGCAATGAGCAGTTCTTC.